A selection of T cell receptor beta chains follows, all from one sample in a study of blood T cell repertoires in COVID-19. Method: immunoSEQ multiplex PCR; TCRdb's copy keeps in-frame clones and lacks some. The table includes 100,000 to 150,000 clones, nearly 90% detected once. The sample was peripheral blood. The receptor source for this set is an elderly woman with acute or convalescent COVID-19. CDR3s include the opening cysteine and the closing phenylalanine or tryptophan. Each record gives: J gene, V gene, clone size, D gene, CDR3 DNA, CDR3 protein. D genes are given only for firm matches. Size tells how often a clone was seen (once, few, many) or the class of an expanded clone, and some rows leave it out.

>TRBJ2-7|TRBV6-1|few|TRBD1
TGTGCCAGCAGTGAGAGGACAGGGGCCCCCTACGAGCAGTACTTC
CASSERTGAPYEQYF
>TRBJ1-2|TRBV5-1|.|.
TGCGCCAGCAGCTTGGCAGACACCTATGGCTACACCTTC
CASSLADTYGYTF
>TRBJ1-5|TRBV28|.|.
TGTGCCAGCAGAACCGGGAACGATCAGCCCCAGCATTTT
CASRTGNDQPQHF
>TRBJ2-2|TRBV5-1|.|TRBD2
TGCGCCAGCAGCTTGGCCCCGGGAGGCACCGGGGAGCTGTTTTTT
CASSLAPGGTGELFF
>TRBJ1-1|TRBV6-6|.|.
TGTGCCAGCAGTTTGCTGAACAAGTGGGCTTTCTTT
CASSLLNKWAFF
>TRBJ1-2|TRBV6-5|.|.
TGTGCCAGCAGATACCGGGCAGGGTTTGATGGCTACACCTTC
CASRYRAGFDGYTF
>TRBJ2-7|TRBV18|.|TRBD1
TGTGCCAGCTCACGTACCAACCCCGGGACAGGGAACAACGAGCAGTACTTC
CASSRTNPGTGNNEQYF
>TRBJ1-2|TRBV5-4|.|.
TGTGCCAGCAGCTATCCTCAGGGCGCCTATGGCTACACCTTC
CASSYPQGAYGYTF
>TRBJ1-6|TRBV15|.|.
TGTGCCACCAGCAGAGGTGCCGGGGGGGTCGATTCACCCCTCCACTTT
CATSRGAGGVDSPLHF
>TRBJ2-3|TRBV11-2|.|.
TGTGCCAGCACCCCAGCGCGACAGGGCACAGATACGCAGTATTTT
CASTPARQGTDTQYF
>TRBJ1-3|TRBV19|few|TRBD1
TGTGCCAGTAGTACCACAGGGGCGGGAAACACCATATATTTT
CASSTTGAGNTIYF
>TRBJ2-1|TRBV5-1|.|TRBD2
TGCGCCAGCAGCTCCAGCGGGAGCTCCTACAATGAGCAGTTCTTC
CASSSSGSSYNEQFF
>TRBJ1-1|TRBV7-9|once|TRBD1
TGTGCCAGCAGCCCCGACAGGGGACGGACTGAAGCTTTCTTT
CASSPDRGRTEAFF
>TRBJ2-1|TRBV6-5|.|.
TGTGCCAGCACCTCCCTCGGGACACATTACAATGAGCAGTTCTTC
CASTSLGTHYNEQFF
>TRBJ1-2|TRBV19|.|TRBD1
TGTGCCAGTAGTATAATTGGGACAGGGCAACGCTATGGCTACACCTTC
CASSIIGTGQRYGYTF
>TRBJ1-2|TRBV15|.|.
TGTGCCACCAGCAGAGATGGGCAGGCTCATGGCTACACCTTC
CATSRDGQAHGYTF
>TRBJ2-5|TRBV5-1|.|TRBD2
TGCGCCAGCAGCTTGAAGACTAGCCGGGAGACCCAGTACTTC
CASSLKTSRETQYF
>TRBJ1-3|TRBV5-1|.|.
TGCGCCAGCAGCCCCAGGGTCTACTCTGGAAACACCATATATTTT
CASSPRVYSGNTIYF
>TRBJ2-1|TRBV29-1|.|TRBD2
TGCAGCGTTGCTCCTCTAGCGGGAGGGGCGGGTGAGCAGTTCTTC
CSVAPLAGGAGEQFF
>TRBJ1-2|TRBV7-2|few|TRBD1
TGTGCCAGCAGCTTCACCGGGACAGGGGATACTGGCTACACCTTC
CASSFTGTGDTGYTF
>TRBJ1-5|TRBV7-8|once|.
TGTGCCAGCAGCTTAGGGCGCGGGCAGCCCCAGCATTTT
CASSLGRGQPQHF
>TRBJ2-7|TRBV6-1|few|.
TGTGCCAGCAGTGAATCGGGGTCGCAGCAGTACTTC
CASSESGSQQYF
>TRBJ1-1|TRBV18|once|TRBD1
TGTGCCAGCTCGGGACAGGAGAACACTGAAGCTTTCTTT
CASSGQENTEAFF
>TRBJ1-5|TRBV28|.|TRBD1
TGTGCCAGCGGGCCGCAACATCCGGGACAGGGGACTAGCAATCAGCCCCAGCATTTT
CASGPQHPGQGTSNQPQHF